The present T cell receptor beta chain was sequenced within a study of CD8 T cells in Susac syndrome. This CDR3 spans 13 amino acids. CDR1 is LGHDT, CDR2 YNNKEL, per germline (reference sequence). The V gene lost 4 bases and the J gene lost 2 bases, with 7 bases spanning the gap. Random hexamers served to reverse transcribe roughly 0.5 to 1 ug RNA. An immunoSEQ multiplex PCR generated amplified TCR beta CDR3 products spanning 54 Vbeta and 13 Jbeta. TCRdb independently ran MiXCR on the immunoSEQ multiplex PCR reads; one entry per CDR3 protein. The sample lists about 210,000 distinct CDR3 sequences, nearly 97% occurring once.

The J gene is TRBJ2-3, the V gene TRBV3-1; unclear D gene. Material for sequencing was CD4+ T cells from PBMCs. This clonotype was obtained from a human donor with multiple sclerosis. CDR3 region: CASSPIDTDTQYF. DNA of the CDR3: TGTGCCAGCAGCCCTATCGACACAGATACGCAGTATTTT.